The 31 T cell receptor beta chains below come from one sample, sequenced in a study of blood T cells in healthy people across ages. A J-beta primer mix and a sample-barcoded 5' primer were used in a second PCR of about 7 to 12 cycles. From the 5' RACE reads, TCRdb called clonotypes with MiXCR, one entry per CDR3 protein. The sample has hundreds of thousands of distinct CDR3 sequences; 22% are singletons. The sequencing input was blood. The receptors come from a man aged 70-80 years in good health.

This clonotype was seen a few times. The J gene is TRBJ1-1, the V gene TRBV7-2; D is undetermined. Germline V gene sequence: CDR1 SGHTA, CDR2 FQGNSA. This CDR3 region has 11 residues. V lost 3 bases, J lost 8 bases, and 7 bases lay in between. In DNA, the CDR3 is TGTGCCAGCAGCTTTGTTTCCGAAGCTTTCTTT. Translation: CASSFVSEAFF.

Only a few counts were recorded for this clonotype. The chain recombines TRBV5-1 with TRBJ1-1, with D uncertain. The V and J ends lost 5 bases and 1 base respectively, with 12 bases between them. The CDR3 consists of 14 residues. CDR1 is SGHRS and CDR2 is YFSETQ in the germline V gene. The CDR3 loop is CASSSKLTNTEAFF. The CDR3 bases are TGCGCCAGCAGTTCTAAACTCACGAACACTGAAGCTTTCTTT.

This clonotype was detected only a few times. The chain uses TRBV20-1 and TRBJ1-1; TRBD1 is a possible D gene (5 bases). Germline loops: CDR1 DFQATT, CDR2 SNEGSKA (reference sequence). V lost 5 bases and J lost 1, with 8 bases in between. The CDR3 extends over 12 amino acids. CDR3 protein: CSAVGQNTEAFF. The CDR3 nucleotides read TGCAGTGCTGTAGGACAGAACACTGAAGCTTTCTTT.

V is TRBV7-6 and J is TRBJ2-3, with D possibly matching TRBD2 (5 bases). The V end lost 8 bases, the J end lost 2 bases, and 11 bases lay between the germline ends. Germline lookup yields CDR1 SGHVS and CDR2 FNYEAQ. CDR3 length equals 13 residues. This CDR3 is CASATGNTDTQYF. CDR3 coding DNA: TGTGCCAGCGCCACCGGGAACACAGATACGCAGTATTTT.

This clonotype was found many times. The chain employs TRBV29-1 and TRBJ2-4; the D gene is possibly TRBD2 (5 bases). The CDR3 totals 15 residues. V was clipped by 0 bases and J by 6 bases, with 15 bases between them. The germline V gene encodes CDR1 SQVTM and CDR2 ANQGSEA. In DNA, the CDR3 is TGCAGCGTTGAAGATCTCTCGGGGATGGGAAACATTCAGTACTTC. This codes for CSVEDLSGMGNIQYF.

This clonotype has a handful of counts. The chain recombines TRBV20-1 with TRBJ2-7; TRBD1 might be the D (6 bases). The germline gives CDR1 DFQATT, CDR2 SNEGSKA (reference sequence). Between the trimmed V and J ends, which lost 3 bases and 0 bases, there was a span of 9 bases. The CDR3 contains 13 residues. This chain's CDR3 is CSARGQFSYEQYF. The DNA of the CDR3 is TGCAGTGCTAGGGGACAATTCTCCTACGAGCAGTACTTC.

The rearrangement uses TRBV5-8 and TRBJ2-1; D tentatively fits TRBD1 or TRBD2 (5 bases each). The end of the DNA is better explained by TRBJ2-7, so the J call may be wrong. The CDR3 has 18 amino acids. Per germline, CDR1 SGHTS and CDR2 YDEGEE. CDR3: CASRNWGFKGRRGDEQYF. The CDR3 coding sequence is TGTGCCAGCAGAAATTGGGGGTTTAAGGGCCGAAGAGGAGACGAGCAGTACTTC.

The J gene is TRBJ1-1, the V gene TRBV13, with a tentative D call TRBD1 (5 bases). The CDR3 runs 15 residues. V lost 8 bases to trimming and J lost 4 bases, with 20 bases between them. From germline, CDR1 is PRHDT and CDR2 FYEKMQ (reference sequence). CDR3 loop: CASGPQQGTSTEAFF. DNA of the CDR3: TGTGCCAGCGGCCCACAACAAGGGACGAGCACTGAAGCTTTCTTT.

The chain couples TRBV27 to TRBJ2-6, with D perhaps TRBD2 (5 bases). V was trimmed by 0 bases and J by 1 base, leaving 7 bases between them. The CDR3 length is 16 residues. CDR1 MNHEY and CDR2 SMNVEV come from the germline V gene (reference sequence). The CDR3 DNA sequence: TGTGCCAGCAGTTTATCGGGAGTGTCTGGGGCCAACGTCCTGACTTTC. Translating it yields CASSLSGVSGANVLTF.

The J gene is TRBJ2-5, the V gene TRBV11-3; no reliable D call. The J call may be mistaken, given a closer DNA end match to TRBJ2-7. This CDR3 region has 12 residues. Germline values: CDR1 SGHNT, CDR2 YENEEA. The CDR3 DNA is TGTGCCAGCAGCTTCATGAGCTACGAGCAGTACGTC. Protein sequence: CASSFMSYEQYV.

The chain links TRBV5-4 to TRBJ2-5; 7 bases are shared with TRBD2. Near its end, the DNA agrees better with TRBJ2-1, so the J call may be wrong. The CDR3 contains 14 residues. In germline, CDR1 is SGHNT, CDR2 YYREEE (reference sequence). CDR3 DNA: TGTGCCAGCAGCTTGAAACAAGCGGGGAGTGAGCAGTTCTTC. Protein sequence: CASSLKQAGSEQFF.

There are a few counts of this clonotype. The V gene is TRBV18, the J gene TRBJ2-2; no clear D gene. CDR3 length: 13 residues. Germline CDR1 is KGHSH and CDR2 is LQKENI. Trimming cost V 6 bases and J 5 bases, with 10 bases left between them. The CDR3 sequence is CASSPAETGELFF. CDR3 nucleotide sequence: TGTGCCAGCTCTCCCGCAGAAACCGGGGAGCTGTTTTTT.

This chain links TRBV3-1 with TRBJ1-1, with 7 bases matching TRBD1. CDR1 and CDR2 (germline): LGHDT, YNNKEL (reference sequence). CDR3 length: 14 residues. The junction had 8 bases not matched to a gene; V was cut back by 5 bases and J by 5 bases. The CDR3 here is CASSIRQGRTEAFF. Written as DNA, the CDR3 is TGTGCCAGCAGCATTCGACAGGGAAGGACTGAAGCTTTCTTT.

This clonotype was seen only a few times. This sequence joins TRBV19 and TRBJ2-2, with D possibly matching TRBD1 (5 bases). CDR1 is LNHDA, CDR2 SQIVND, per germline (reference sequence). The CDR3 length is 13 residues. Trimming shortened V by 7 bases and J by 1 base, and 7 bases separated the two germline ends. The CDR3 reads CASTRVNTGELFF. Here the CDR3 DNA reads TGTGCCAGTACCAGGGTGAACACCGGGGAGCTGTTTTTT.

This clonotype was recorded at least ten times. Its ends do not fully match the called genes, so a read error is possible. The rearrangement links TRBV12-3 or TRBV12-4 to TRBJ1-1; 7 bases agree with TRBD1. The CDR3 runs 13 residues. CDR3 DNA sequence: TGCGCCAGCAGCGACAGGGTGAACACTGAAGCTTTCTTT. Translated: CASSDRVNTEAFF.

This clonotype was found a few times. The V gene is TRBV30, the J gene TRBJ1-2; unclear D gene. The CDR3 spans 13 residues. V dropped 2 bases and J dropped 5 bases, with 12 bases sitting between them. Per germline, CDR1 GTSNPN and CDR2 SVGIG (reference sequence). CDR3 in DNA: TGTGCCTGGAGTCTGGGCTCGATATATGGCTACACCTTC. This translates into CAWSLGSIYGYTF.

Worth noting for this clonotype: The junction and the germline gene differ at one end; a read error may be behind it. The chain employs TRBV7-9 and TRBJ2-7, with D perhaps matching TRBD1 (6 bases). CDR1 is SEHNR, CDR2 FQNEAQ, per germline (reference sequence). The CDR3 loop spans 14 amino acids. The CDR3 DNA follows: TGTGCCAGCAGCGGTACAGGGACCTCCTACGAGCACTACTTC. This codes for CASSGTGTSYEHYF.

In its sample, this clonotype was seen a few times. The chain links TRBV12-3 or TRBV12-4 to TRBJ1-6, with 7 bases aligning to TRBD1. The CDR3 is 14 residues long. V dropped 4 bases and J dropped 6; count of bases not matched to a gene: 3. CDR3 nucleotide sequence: TGTGCCAGCAGTTGGGCAGGGGGTAATTCACCCCTCCACTTT. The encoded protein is CASSWAGGNSPLHF.

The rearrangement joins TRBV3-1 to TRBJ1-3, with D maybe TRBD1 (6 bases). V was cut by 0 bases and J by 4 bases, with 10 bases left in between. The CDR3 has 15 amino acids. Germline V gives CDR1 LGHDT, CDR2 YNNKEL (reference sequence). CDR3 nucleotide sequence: TGTGCCAGCAGCCAAGATCCACAGGGCGGAAACACCATATATTTT. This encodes CASSQDPQGGNTIYF.

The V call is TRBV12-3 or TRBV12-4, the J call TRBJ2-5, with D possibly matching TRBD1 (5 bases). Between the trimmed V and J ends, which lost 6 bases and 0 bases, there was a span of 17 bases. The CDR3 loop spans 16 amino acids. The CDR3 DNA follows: TGTGCCAGCAGCCTAATGGGGCGCAGACACCAAGAGACCCAGTACTTC. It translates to CASSLMGRRHQETQYF.

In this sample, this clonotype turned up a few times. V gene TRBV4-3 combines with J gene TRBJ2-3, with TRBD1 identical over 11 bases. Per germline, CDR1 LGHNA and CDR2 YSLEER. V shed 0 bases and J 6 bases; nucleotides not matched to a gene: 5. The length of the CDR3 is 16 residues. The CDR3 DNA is TGCGCCAGCAGCCAAGACCGGGACAGGGGGGTGGATACGCAGTATTTT. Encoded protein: CASSQDRDRGVDTQYF.

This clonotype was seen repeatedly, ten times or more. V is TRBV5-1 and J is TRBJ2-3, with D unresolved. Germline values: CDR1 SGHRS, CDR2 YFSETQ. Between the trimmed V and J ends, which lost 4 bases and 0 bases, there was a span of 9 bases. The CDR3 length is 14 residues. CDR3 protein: CASSPSASTDTQYF. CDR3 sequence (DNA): TGCGCCAGCAGCCCAAGCGCTAGCACAGATACGCAGTATTTT.

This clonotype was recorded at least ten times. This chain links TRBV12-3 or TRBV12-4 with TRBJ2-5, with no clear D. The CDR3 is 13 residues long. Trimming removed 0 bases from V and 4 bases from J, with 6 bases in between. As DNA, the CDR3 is TGTGCCAGCAGTTTAGCTAGGAGAGAGACCCAGTACTTC. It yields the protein CASSLARRETQYF.

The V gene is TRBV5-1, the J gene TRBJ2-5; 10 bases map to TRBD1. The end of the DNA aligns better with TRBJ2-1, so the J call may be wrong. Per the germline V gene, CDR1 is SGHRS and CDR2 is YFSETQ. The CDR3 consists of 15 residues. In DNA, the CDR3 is TGCGCCAGCAGACGTCCCGGGACAGGGGCCAATGAGCAGTTCTTC. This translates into CASRRPGTGANEQFF.

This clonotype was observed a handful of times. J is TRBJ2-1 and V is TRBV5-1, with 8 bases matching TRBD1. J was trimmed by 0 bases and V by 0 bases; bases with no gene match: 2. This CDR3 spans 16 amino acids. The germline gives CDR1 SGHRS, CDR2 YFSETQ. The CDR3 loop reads CASSLDGQGSYNEQFF. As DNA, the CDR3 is TGCGCCAGCAGCTTGGACGGACAGGGCTCCTACAATGAGCAGTTCTTC.

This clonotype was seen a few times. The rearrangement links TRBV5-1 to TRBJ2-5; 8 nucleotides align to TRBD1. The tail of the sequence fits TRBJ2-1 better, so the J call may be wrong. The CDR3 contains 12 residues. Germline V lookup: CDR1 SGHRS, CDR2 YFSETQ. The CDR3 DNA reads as TGCGCCAGCAGCCCGACAGGGGTCGAGCAGTTCTTC. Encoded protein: CASSPTGVEQFF.

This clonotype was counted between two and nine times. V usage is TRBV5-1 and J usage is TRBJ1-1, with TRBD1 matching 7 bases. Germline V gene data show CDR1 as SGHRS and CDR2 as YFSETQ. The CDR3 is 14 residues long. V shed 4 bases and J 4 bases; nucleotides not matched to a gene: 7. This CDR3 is CASSTRQGTTEAFF. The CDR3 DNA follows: TGCGCCAGCAGCACCCGACAGGGTACCACTGAAGCTTTCTTT.

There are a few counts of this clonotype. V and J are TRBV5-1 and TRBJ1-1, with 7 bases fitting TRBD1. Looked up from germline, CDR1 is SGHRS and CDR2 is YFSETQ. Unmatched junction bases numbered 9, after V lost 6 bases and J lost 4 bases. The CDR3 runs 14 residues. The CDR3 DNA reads TGCGCCAGCAAATCCAGGGGGTCGGCCACTGAAGCTTTCTTT. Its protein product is CASKSRGSATEAFF.

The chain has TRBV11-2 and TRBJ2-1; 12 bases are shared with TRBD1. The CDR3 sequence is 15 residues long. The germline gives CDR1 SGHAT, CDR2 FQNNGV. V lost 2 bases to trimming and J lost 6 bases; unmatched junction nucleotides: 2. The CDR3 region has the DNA TGTGCCAGCAGCTTAAGGGACAGGGGGCCCAATGAGCAGTTCTTC. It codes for CASSLRDRGPNEQFF.

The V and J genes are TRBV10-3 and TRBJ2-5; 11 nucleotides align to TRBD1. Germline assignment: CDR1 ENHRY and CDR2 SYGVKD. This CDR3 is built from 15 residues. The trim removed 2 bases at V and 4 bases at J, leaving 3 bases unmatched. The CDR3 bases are TGTGCCATCAGTGAGAGGGACAGGGGGGCAGAGACCCAGTACTTC. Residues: CAISERDRGAETQYF.

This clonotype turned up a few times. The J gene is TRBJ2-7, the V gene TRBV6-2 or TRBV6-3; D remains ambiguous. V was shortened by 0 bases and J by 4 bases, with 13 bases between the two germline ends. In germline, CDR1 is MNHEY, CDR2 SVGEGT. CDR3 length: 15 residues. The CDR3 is CASSYSLLGSYEQYV. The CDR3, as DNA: TGTGCCAGCAGTTACTCCTTATTGGGTTCTTACGAGCAGTACGTC.